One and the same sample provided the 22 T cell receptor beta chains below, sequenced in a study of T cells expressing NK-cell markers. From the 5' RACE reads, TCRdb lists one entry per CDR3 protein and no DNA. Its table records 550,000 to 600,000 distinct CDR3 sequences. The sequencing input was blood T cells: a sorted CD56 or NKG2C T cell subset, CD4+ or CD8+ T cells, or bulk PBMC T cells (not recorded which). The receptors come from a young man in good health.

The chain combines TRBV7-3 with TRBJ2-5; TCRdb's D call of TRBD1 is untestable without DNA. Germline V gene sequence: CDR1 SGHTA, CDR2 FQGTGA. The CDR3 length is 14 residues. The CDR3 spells CASSPGGAGETQYF.

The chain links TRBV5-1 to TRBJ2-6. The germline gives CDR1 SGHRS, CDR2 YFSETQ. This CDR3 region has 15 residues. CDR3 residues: CASSLPSSGANVLTF.

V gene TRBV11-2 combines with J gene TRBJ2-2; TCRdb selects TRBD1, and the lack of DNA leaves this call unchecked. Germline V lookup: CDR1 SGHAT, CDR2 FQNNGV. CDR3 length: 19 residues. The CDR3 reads CASSLESLLAGRGTGELFF.

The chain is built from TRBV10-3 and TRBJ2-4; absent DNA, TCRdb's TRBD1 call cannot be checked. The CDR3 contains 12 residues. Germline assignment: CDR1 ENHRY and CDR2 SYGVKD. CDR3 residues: CATEGQANIQYF.

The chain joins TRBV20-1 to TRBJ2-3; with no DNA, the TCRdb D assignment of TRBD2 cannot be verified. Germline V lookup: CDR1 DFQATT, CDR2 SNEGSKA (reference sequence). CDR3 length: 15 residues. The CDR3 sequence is CSAPSERDGSDTQYF.

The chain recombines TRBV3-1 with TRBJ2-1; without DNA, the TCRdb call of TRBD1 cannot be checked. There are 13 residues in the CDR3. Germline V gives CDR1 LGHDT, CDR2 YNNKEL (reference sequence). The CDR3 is CASSQGPQVEQFF.

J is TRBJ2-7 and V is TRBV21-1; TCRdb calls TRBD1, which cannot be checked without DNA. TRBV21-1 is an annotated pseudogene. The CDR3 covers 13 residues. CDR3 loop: CASSPQAVYEQYF.

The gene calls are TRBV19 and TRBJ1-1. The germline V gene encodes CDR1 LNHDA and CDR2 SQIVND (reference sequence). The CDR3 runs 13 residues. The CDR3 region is CASSAGLDTEAFF.

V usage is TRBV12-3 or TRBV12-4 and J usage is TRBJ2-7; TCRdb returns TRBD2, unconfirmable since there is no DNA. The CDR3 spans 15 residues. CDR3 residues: CASRATSGKTGEQYF.

The CDR3 loop is CASSQIAGARGDTQYF. The rearrangement links TRBV4-2 to TRBJ2-3; TCRdb's D gene call, TRBD2, goes unchecked for lack of DNA. The CDR3 loop spans 16 amino acids. The germline CDR1 and CDR2 sequences are LGHNA and YNFKEQ.

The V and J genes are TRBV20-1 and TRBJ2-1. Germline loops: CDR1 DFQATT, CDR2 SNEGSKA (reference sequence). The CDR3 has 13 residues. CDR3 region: CSALKPTTFEQFF.

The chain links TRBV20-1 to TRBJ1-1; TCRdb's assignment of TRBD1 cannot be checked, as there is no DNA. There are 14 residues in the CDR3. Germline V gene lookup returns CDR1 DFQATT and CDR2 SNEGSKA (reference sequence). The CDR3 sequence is CSATPQGMNTEAFF.

This chain's CDR3 is CASSRDLPYEQYF. V and J are TRBV4-3 and TRBJ2-7; with no DNA, the TCRdb D assignment of TRBD2 cannot be verified. Germline values: CDR1 LGHNA, CDR2 YSLEER. This CDR3 spans 13 amino acids.

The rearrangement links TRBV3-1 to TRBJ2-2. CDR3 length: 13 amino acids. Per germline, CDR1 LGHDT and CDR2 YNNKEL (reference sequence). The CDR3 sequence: CASCSSNTGELFF.

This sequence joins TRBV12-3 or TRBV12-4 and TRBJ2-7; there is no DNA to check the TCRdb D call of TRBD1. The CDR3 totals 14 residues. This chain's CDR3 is CASSSTGTGVEEYF.

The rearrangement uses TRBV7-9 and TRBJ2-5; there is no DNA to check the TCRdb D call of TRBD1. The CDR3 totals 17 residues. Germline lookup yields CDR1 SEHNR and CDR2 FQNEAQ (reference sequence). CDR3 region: CASSSRPTKGRQETQYF. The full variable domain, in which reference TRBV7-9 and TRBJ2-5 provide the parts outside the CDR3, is DTGVSQNPRHKITKRGQNVTFRCDPISEHNRLYWYRQTLGQGPEFLTYFQNEAQLEKSRLLSDRFSAERPKGSFSTLEIQRTEQGDSAMYLCASSSRPTKGRQETQYFGPGTRLLVL.

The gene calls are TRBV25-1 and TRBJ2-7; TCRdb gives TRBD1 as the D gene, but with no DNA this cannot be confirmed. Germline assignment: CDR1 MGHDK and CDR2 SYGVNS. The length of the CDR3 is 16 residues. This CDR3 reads CASSGTLGTASYEQYF.

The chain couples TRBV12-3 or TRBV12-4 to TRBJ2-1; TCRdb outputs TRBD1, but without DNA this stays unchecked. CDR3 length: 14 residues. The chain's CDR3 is CASSLPTGNNEQFF.

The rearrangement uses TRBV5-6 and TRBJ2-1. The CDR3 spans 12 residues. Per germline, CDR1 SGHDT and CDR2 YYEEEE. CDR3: CASRYGRSEQFF.

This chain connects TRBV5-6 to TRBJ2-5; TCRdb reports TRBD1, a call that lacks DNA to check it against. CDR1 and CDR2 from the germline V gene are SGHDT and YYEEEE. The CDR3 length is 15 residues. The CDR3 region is CASSLLGRAQETQYF. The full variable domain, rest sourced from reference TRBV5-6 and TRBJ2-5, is DAGVTQSPTHLIKTRGQQVTLRCSPKSGHDTVSWYQQALGQGPQFIFQYYEEEERQRGNFPDRFSGHQFPNYSSELNVNALLLGDSALYLCASSLLGRAQETQYFGPGTRLLVL.

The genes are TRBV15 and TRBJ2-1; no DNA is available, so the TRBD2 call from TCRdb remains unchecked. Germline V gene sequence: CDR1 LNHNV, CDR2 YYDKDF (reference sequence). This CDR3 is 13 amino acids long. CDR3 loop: CATSPNLVAQLFF.

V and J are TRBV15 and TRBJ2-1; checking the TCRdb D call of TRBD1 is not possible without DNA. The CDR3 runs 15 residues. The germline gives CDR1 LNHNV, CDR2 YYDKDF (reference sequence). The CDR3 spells CATSRGQGEYNEQFF.